This passage covers 8 T cell receptor beta chains from one sample sequenced in a study of cytomegalovirus exposure and HLA in healthy donors. Researchers ran the PCR with 60 Vbeta and 13 Jbeta primers. Sequencing used immunoSEQ multiplex PCR; TCRdb keeps in-frame clones, though not all of them. This table holds roughly 180,000 clones, 78% found once. Sample: PBMCs. The source of these receptors is a female donor in good health and CMV-seronegative.

As for this clone: An end of the junction does not agree with germline; a read error may underlie this. This CDR3 is also generated by other DNA sequences in the sample. The CDR3 region is CASSYGSHNEQFF. CDR3 DNA sequence: TGTGCCAGCAGTTACGGCTCCCACAATGAGCAGTTCTTC. This chain connects TRBV6-5 to TRBJ2-1; D uncertain. The CDR3 runs 13 residues. CDR1 MNHEY and CDR2 SVGAGI come from the germline V gene.

This clone was picked up a small number of times. The chain employs TRBV5-1 and TRBJ1-1, with D possibly being TRBD1 (6 bases). The CDR3 has 17 residues. CDR1 and CDR2 from the germline V gene are SGHRS and YFSETQ. Trimming pared 3 bases from V and 4 bases from J, leaving 22 bases between. CDR3 residues: CASSSHGGGAVSTEAFF. CDR3 DNA sequence: TGCGCCAGCAGCTCCCACGGGGGGGGCGCGGTAAGCACTGAAGCTTTCTTT.

This clone was detected only once. The rearrangement uses TRBV27 and TRBJ2-3, with a possible D match to TRBD2 (6 bases). Germline loops: CDR1 MNHEY, CDR2 SMNVEV (reference sequence). Trimming took off 4 bases at V and 0 bases at J, with 11 bases between the two ends. The CDR3 runs to 15 residues. Here the CDR3 reads CASSSGTLSTDTQYF. The CDR3 coding sequence is TGTGCCAGCAGTTCTGGGACTTTAAGCACAGATACGCAGTATTTT.

This sequence joins TRBV5-6 and TRBJ2-1, with TRBD2 matching 12 bases. In germline, CDR1 is SGHDT, CDR2 YYEEEE. This CDR3 comprises 17 residues. Trimming at V came to 4 bases and at J to 2 bases, leaving 7 bases not matched to a gene. CDR3 coding DNA: TGTGCCAGCAGCGGAGGTCTAGCGGGAGGGGCCTACAATGAGCAGTTCTTC. Its translation is CASSGGLAGGAYNEQFF.

CDR3 in amino acids: CASSLGLAGVGSTDTQYF. The CDR3 coding sequence is TGTGCCAGCAGTTTGGGACTAGCGGGAGTGGGTAGCACAGATACGCAGTATTTT. The V gene is TRBV28, the J gene TRBJ2-3; 14 bases map to TRBD2. This CDR3 spans 18 amino acids. Germline-derived CDR1 and CDR2 are MDHEN and SYDVKM. V was pared by 3 bases and J by 0 bases, with 5 bases of the junction left unmatched.

The chain links TRBV11-3 to TRBJ2-1; a possible D gene is TRBD2 (5 bases). With 5 bases removed from V and 0 bases from J, the gap between germline ends came to 17 bases. The CDR3 extends over 17 amino acids. Germline V CDR1 and CDR2: SGHNT, YENEEA. As DNA, the CDR3 is TGTGCCAGCAGCCCCCAACTAGGGATGGGCTCCTACAATGAGCAGTTCTTC. Protein sequence: CASSPQLGMGSYNEQFF.

The V and J genes are TRBV28 and TRBJ1-1, with D perhaps matching TRBD1 (5 bases). This CDR3 region has 12 residues. Trimming pared 2 bases from V and 8 bases from J, leaving 9 bases between. The germline V gene has CDR1 MDHEN and CDR2 SYDVKM. In nucleotides, the CDR3 is TGTGCCAGCAGTTTAAGTGACAGAGAAGCTTTCTTT. It yields the protein CASSLSDREAFF.

This chain joins TRBV29-1 and TRBJ2-2, with a tentative D call TRBD1 (6 bases). Trimming removed 0 bases from V and 0 bases from J, with 11 bases in between. The CDR3 has 16 amino acids. Germline CDR1 is SQVTM and CDR2 is ANQGSEA. This CDR3 reads CSVEDWTATNTGELFF. For the CDR3, the DNA is TGCAGCGTTGAAGATTGGACAGCAACGAACACCGGGGAGCTGTTTTTT.